This T cell receptor (beta chain) is from a study of beta chain features in type 1 diabetes. Overall study: Healthy donors and patients had similar age, gender and cell yields.

Study conclusions and caveats: Shorter templates might be favored by PCR, and equally so in patients and in controls.

This clone was detected a few times. Its antigen is unidentified. The trim removed 0 bases at V and 4 bases at J, leaving 8 bases unmatched. CDR1 SGHRS and CDR2 YFSETQ come from the germline V gene. The CDR3 consists of 17 residues. The entirety of the isolated RNA underwent reverse transcription, so expressed TCRB transcripts were sequenced. The table came from immunoSEQ multiplex PCR; TCRdb's copy has only in-frame clones and leaves some out. Of about 270,000 clones in the sample, roughly 14% are singletons; the top ten hold about 0.03%. Over 95% purity was reached by all sorted populations. This sequence originates from a woman between 40 and 50 years old in good health. The J gene is TRBJ1-3, the V gene TRBV5-1; 9 positions match TRBD1. Sequencing was carried out using naive CD4+ T cells from blood. The CDR3 here is CASSLVTGQGSGNTIYF. CDR3 DNA sequence: TGCGCCAGCAGCTTGGTAACAGGACAGGGGTCCGGAAACACCATATATTTT.